These 24 T cell receptor beta chains were all obtained from the same sample, sequenced in a study of blood T cell repertoires in COVID-19. Clones were sequenced by immunoSEQ multiplex PCR, and TCRdb holds only the in-frame ones, with some missing. The table has roughly 420,000 clones, around 87% seen once. The specimen was PBMCs or T cells enriched from blood (not recorded which). These receptors were taken from a woman aged 25 to 39 with acute COVID-19.

A few counts support this clone. This chain joins TRBV7-3 and TRBJ1-1; maybe TRBD1 (5 bases). Germline assignment: CDR1 SGHTA and CDR2 FQGTGA. The CDR3 totals 14 residues. Trimming stripped 6 bases from V and 1 base from J, with 12 bases between. The CDR3 reads CASRQTGQNTEAFF. The CDR3 nucleotides are TGTGCCAGCAGGCAAACAGGACAGAACACTGAAGCTTTCTTT.

This chain connects TRBV5-1 to TRBJ1-3; D is undetermined. The CDR3 sequence is 13 residues long. CDR1 is SGHRS and CDR2 is YFSETQ in the germline V gene. The germline V and J ends were trimmed by 5 bases and 0 bases, with 6 bases remaining between them. The CDR3 coding sequence is TGCGCCAGCAGTTCCAGCTCTGGAAACACCATATATTTT. It encodes CASSSSSGNTIYF.

The genes are TRBV10-2 and TRBJ1-5; the D is unclear. Germline V gene lookup returns CDR1 WSHSY and CDR2 SAAADI. With 4 bases removed from V and 0 bases from J, the gap between germline ends came to 16 bases. The CDR3 has 17 amino acids. CDR3 protein: CASSGSANLYSNQPQHF. Written as DNA, the CDR3 is TGCGCCAGCAGTGGGTCAGCTAACCTGTATAGCAATCAGCCCCAGCATTTT.

The chain combines TRBV4-1 with TRBJ2-6, with TRBD1 matching over 9 bases. J was trimmed by 2 bases and V by 1 base; bases with no gene match: 9. Germline lookup yields CDR1 MGHRA and CDR2 YSYEKL. CDR3 length equals 19 residues. CDR3 bases: TGCGCCAGCAGCCAAGGGGACAGGGTCGGTCTCGCTGGGGCCAACGTCCTGACTTTC. It specifies CASSQGDRVGLAGANVLTF.

The chain has TRBV19 and TRBJ1-5, with TRBD1 matching over 8 bases. The CDR3 is 15 residues long. V lost 6 bases to trimming and J lost 8 bases; unmatched junction nucleotides: 12. Germline V gene lookup returns CDR1 LNHDA and CDR2 SQIVND (reference sequence). The CDR3 coding sequence is TGTGCCAGTAGCACATGGGCAGGGGGCCAGGAGCCCCAGCATTTT. It is translated as CASSTWAGGQEPQHF.

This clone appeared a single time. V gene TRBV9 combines with J gene TRBJ2-1; 8 nucleotides match TRBD2. This CDR3 contains 16 residues. The V segment lost 3 bases and the J segment 5 bases; nucleotides outside the gene matches: 10. The V gene's germline CDR1 is SGDLS and CDR2 YYNGEE. Here the CDR3 DNA reads TGTGCCAGCAGCGCTCCTGGCGGGGGGAGGGACAATGAGCAGTTCTTC. Translation gives CASSAPGGGRDNEQFF.

V gene TRBV30 combines with J gene TRBJ1-2, with D perhaps TRBD1 (6 bases). CDR1 and CDR2 from the germline V gene are GTSNPN and SVGIG (reference sequence). V lost 3 bases, J lost 8 bases, and 13 bases lay in between. The CDR3 has 12 residues. CDR3 nucleotide sequence: TGTGCCTGGAGACGACCAGGGGACGGCTACACCTTC. Translated, it gives CAWRRPGDGYTF.

The chain recombines TRBV6-4 with TRBJ2-7; no clear D. Germline-derived CDR1 and CDR2 are MRHNA and SNTAGT. The CDR3 spans 14 residues. The ends were cut back, 4 bases at V and 7 bases at J, with 17 bases in the middle. DNA for the CDR3: TGTGCCAGCAGTGTAGTACATACGAAGAGGGAGCAGTACTTC. Translation gives CASSVVHTKREQYF.

The rearrangement joins TRBV29-1 to TRBJ2-5; 7 bases fit TRBD1. CDR3 length: 12 amino acids. V trimming: 7 bases; J trimming: 2 bases; junction bases outside the gene matches: 4. CDR1 SQVTM and CDR2 ANQGSEA come from the germline V gene. CDR3 in amino acids: CSALTGQETQYF. For the CDR3, the DNA is TGCAGCGCATTGACAGGGCAAGAGACCCAGTACTTC.

The chain employs TRBV19 and TRBJ1-5; 7 bases map to TRBD1. The CDR3 is made up of 15 amino acids. The V and J ends lost 8 bases and 1 base, in that order; junction bases with no gene match: 8. Germline CDR1 is LNHDA and CDR2 is SQIVND (reference sequence). The CDR3 DNA sequence: TGTGCCAGTTCCAGGACAGGTGGCAGCAATCAGCCCCAGCATTTT. Protein sequence: CASSRTGGSNQPQHF.

The chain combines TRBV24-1 with TRBJ2-3, with D maybe TRBD1 (5 bases). V was shortened by 0 bases and J by 2 bases, with 11 bases between the two germline ends. The CDR3 covers 16 residues. Germline CDR1 and CDR2: KGHDR and SFDVKD. CDR3 DNA sequence: TGTGCCACCAGTGATTTGGGACAAGAAGACACAGATACGCAGTATTTT. Translated: CATSDLGQEDTDTQYF.

This chain joins TRBV29-1 and TRBJ1-2, with D tentatively TRBD1 (6 bases). CDR3 length equals 14 residues. Germline CDR1 is SQVTM and CDR2 is ANQGSEA. V was cut by 0 bases and J by 5 bases, with 13 bases left in between. The CDR3 sequence is CSVEEGTGRYGYTF. CDR3 sequence (DNA): TGCAGCGTTGAAGAGGGAACAGGGCGGTATGGCTACACCTTC.

This clone was seen a few times. The chain uses TRBV19 and TRBJ2-2, with 8 bases lining up with TRBD1. The germline CDR1 and CDR2 sequences are LNHDA and SQIVND (reference sequence). With V trimmed by 10 bases and J by 2 bases, 6 bases remained unmatched. The CDR3 spans 14 residues. The CDR3 nucleotides are TGTGCCACCACAGACAGGGGCAACACCGGGGAGCTGTTTTTT. It encodes CATTDRGNTGELFF.

The chain links TRBV29-1 to TRBJ2-3; D perhaps matches TRBD2 (5 bases). V was shortened by 3 bases and J by 4 bases, with 11 bases between the two germline ends. Germline CDR1 reads SQVTM; CDR2 reads ANQGSEA. This CDR3 is built from 13 residues. CDR3 DNA sequence: TGCAGCGTTGATTTACTAGACCCAGATACGCAGTATTTT. It codes for CSVDLLDPDTQYF.

The table lists this clone with a count of one. The rearrangement uses TRBV27 and TRBJ1-2; D is unresolved. The CDR3 runs to 14 residues. Per germline, CDR1 MNHEY and CDR2 SMNVEV (reference sequence). V shed 3 bases and J shed 4 bases, with 12 bases lying between them. CDR3 sequence reads: CASSFEGASYGYTF. For the CDR3, the DNA is TGTGCCAGCAGTTTTGAGGGAGCCAGCTATGGCTACACCTTC.

This chain connects TRBV30 to TRBJ1-1; D ambiguous. CDR3 length equals 12 residues. Per the germline V gene, CDR1 is GTSNPN and CDR2 is SVGIG (reference sequence). Trimming removed 2 bases at V and 8 bases at J, with 12 bases between. The CDR3 spells CAWSNGLREAFF. CDR3 bases: TGTGCCTGGAGTAATGGCCTGAGGGAAGCTTTCTTT.

This sequence joins TRBV5-1 and TRBJ2-2; tentatively, D is TRBD2 (7 bases). CDR3 length: 16 amino acids. Germline assignment: CDR1 SGHRS and CDR2 YFSETQ. Between the trimmed V and J ends, which lost 4 bases and 2 bases, there was a span of 15 bases. DNA of the CDR3: TGCGCCAGCAGCCTCCAGTGGGGGGGCAACACCGGGGAGCTGTTTTTT. Translating gives CASSLQWGGNTGELFF.

The J gene is TRBJ1-2, the V gene TRBV6-5; 10 bases line up with TRBD1. With V trimmed by 0 bases and J by 3 bases, 4 bases remained unmatched. CDR1 and CDR2 from the germline V gene are MNHEY and SVGAGI. CDR3 length: 16 amino acids. In DNA, the CDR3 is TGTGCCAGCAGTTACTCTTCGGACAGGGGGGACTATGGCTACACCTTC. It codes for CASSYSSDRGDYGYTF.

The table lists this clone with a count of one. CDR3 protein: CASSELDRAQPQHF. The CDR3 bases are TGTGCCAGCAGTGAATTAGACAGGGCTCAGCCCCAGCATTTT. The gene calls are TRBV25-1 and TRBJ1-5; 7 bases are shared with TRBD1. This CDR3 has 14 amino acids. The V gene's germline CDR1 is MGHDK and CDR2 SYGVNS. Germline trimming cut 1 base from V and 6 bases from J; bases unmatched to any gene: 3.

This chain connects TRBV12-3 or TRBV12-4 to TRBJ2-3; TRBD1 matches 7 bases. The CDR3 contains 13 residues. With 6 bases clipped from V and 3 bases from J, the junction kept 3 bases outside the gene matches. The DNA of the CDR3 is TGTGCCAGCAGACAGGGGAGTACAGATACGCAGTATTTT. Translating it yields CASRQGSTDTQYF.

V usage is TRBV18 and J usage is TRBJ2-7; maybe TRBD2 (5 bases). CDR3 length equals 16 residues. Trimming left V 2 bases short and J 6 bases short, with 20 bases between. Germline V CDR1 and CDR2: KGHSH, LQKENI. The chain's CDR3 is CASSPSGLTLRIEQYF. CDR3 DNA: TGTGCCAGCTCACCAAGCGGACTTACATTAAGGATCGAGCAGTACTTC.

DNA of the CDR3: TGTGCCAGAAGCCTAAACGGACAGGGGATCTATGGCTACACCTTC. As protein: CARSLNGQGIYGYTF. The chain carries TRBV5-3 and TRBJ1-2, with 9 bases that match TRBD1. TRBV5-3 qualifies as an ORF whose function is uncertain. The CDR3 sequence is 15 residues long. Losses at the gene ends were 4 bases for V and 4 bases for J; bases not matched to a gene: 8.

The chain links TRBV2 to TRBJ1-3; 8 bases are a match to TRBD1. V was pared by 6 bases and J by 4 bases, with 5 bases of the junction left unmatched. In germline, CDR1 is SNHLY, CDR2 FYNNEI. This CDR3 contains 14 residues. CDR3 protein: CASSGQGRGNTIYF. As DNA, the CDR3 is TGTGCCAGCAGCGGACAGGGACGAGGAAACACCATATATTTT.

To note about this clone: The same CDR3 arises from other DNA sequences in this sample as well. The chain recombines TRBV12-3 or TRBV12-4 with TRBJ2-7; 9 bases are shared with TRBD1. V lost 6 bases, J lost 2 bases, and 2 bases stayed unmatched. CDR3 length: 13 residues. The CDR3 loop is CASSGQGTYEQYF. The DNA of the CDR3 is TGTGCCAGCAGCGGACAGGGGACCTACGAGCAGTACTTC.